The 8 T cell receptor beta chains reported below all come from one sample, sequenced in a study of T-cell memory formation after mild COVID-19. Each CDR3 protein gets one entry after TCRdb re-called the 5' RACE reads with MiXCR. Altogether 470,000 or so distinct CDR3 sequences are present, around 20% being singletons, with the ten largest covering 7.5% to 9.5%. Material: PBMCs or a T cell subset sorted from them (not recorded which). These receptors were collected from an adult woman who had mild COVID-19 (a few samples of this study predate the infection). Cell type and time point are not known.

The chain recombines TRBV19 with TRBJ2-3; 8 nucleotides align to TRBD1. V dropped 3 bases and J dropped 2; count of bases not matched to a gene: 4. The germline V gene encodes CDR1 LNHDA and CDR2 SQIVND (reference sequence). The CDR3 totals 15 residues. The chain's CDR3 is CASSIGQGNTDTQYF. As DNA, the CDR3 is TGTGCCAGTAGTATTGGACAGGGAAACACAGATACGCAGTATTTT.

This chain connects TRBV6-4 to TRBJ2-3; possible D gene TRBD2, 7 bases. Germline-derived CDR1 and CDR2 are MRHNA and SNTAGT. The V end lost 0 bases, the J end lost 2 bases, and 12 bases lay between the germline ends. CDR3 length equals 16 residues. In DNA, the CDR3 is TGTGCCAGCAGTGACTCACCGGGGGGCGCCACAGATACGCAGTATTTT. This encodes CASSDSPGGATDTQYF.

In this sample, this clonotype turned up a few times. V usage is TRBV27 and J usage is TRBJ2-7, with TRBD2 matching over 9 bases. V shed 7 bases, J shed 4 bases, and the junction held 2 bases outside the gene matches. The CDR3 is made up of 12 amino acids. Germline V lookup: CDR1 MNHEY, CDR2 SMNVEV (reference sequence). The CDR3 sequence is CASMSGRYEQYF. In DNA form, the CDR3 reads TGTGCCAGCATGAGCGGGAGGTACGAGCAGTACTTC.

This clonotype has more than one count but fewer than ten. V is TRBV6-5 and J is TRBJ2-1, with no clear D. The CDR3 loop spans 16 amino acids. Germline V gene data show CDR1 as MNHEY and CDR2 as SVGAGI. V was trimmed by 0 bases and J by 4 bases, leaving 13 bases between them. The CDR3 DNA reads TGTGCCAGCAGTTACTCGGGCCCCCAGGTGTACAATGAGCAGTTCTTC. Protein product: CASSYSGPQVYNEQFF.

The chain links TRBV7-2 to TRBJ1-2; 8 bases are a match to TRBD1. This CDR3 comprises 14 residues. The trim removed 7 bases at V and 2 bases at J, leaving 6 bases unmatched. Per the germline V gene, CDR1 is SGHTA and CDR2 is FQGNSA. The CDR3 nucleotides are TGTGCCAGCACCACGACAGGGGCGAACTATGGCTACACCTTC. Protein: CASTTTGANYGYTF.

Only a few counts were recorded for this clonotype. The chain combines TRBV25-1 with TRBJ2-2; D possibly uses TRBD1 or TRBD2 (5 bases each). Germline CDR1 and CDR2: MGHDK and SYGVNS. The CDR3 runs to 15 residues. The V end lost 8 bases, the J end lost 5 bases, and 18 bases lay between the germline ends. The CDR3 coding sequence is TGTGCCAGCCTCAAGGGGCTGGACTCTACCGGGGAGCTGTTTTTT. Protein: CASLKGLDSTGELFF.

Notes on this clonotype: Germline and junction disagree at one end, which may indicate a read error. The chain combines TRBV24-1 with TRBJ2-1, with a tentative D call TRBD1 (6 bases). Per the germline V gene, CDR1 is KGHDR and CDR2 is SFDVKD. The CDR3 loop spans 15 amino acids. CDR3 in amino acids: CATSADTGSSNEQFF. DNA for the CDR3: TGTGCCACCAGTGCGGATACAGGGTCCTCCAATGAGCAGTTCTTC.

This clonotype was counted a few times. This rearrangement joins TRBV3-1 to TRBJ2-5; D is uncertain. The V end lost 1 base, the J end lost 5 bases, and 5 bases lay between the germline ends. The CDR3 sequence is 12 residues long. Per the germline V gene, CDR1 is LGHDT and CDR2 is YNNKEL (reference sequence). The CDR3 reads CASSQVVETQYF. In DNA form, the CDR3 reads TGTGCCAGCAGCCAAGTAGTGGAGACCCAGTACTTC.